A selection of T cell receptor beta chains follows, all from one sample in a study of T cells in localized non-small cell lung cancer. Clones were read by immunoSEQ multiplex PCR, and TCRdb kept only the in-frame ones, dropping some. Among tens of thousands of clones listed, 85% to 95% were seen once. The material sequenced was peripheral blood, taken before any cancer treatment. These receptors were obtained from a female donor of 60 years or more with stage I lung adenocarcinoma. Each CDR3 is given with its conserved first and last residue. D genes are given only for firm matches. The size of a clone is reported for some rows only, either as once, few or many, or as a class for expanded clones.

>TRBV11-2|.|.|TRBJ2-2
TGTGCCAGCAGCCCACAGGGATTTGGCGGGGAGCTGTTTTTT
CASSPQGFGGELFF
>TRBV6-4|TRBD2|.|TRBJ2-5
TGTGCCGGGATAACTAGCGGGCTTTGGGAGACCCAGTACTTC
CAGITSGLWETQYF
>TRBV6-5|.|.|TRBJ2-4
TGTGCCAGCAGCCTCACGGGGACCAAAAACATTCAGTACTTC
CASSLTGTKNIQYF
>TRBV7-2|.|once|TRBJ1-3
TGTGCCAGCAGCTTAGATCCATCGGGTAGCGGAAACACCATATATTTT
CASSLDPSGSGNTIYF
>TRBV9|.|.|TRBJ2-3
TGTGCCAGCAGCGTAGGCACAGATACGCAGTATTTT
CASSVGTDTQYF
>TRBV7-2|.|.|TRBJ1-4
TGTGCCAGCACCATGTCTGGCTGGGTGAGGGAAAAACTGTTTTTT
CASTMSGWVREKLFF
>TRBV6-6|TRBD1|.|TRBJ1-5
TGTGCCAGCAGCCACCAAACAGGGGGCGGCAATCAGCCCCAGCATTTT
CASSHQTGGGNQPQHF
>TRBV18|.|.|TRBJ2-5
TGTGCCAGCTCAAGGGGGTTAAATTCGGACCCCATCAAAGGAGAGACCCAGTACTTC
CASSRGLNSDPIKGETQYF
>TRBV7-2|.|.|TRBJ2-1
TGTGCCAGCAGCTTAGCATCCGGGGGCAATGAGCAGTTCTTC
CASSLASGGNEQFF
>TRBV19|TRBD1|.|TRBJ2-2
TGTGCCAGTAGCGTCACAGGGGTCACCGGGGAGCTGTTTTTT
CASSVTGVTGELFF
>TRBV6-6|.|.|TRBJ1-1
TGTGCAACCCGGTTGAACACTGAAGCTTTCTTT
CATRLNTEAFF
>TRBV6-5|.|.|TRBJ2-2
TGTGCCAGCAGGACCTCGAGGGAGCTGTTTTTT
CASRTSRELFF
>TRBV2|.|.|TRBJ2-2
TGTGCCAGCACTTATAAATGGGGGGACACCGGGGAGCTGTTTTTT
CASTYKWGDTGELFF
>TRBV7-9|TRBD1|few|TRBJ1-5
TGTGCCAGCAGCTTAGGGACAGGGGGGAATCAGCCCCAGCATTTT
CASSLGTGGNQPQHF